The text below deals with one T cell receptor beta chain. What it recognizes is unknown. V shed 4 bases and J shed 7 bases, with 16 bases lying between them. Germline loops: CDR1 LGHDT, CDR2 YNNKEL (reference sequence). This CDR3 region has 15 residues. This record belongs to a study of T cell responses to AZD1222 COVID-19 vaccine. Study results and caveats: Once two AZD1222 doses were given, Spike-specific TCR breadth and depth went up.

Data came from immunoSEQ multiplex PCR; TCRdb stores just in-frame clones and leaves some out. There are 170,000 or so clones in the sample; less than 95% occur only once, and about 2.8% lies in the top ten. This rearrangement joins TRBV3-1 (or the pseudogene TRBV3-2) to TRBJ1-4; D unclear. The receptor comes from an adult in good health. The sample in question was peripheral blood, obtained on day 0 of AZD1222 vaccination. The CDR3 nucleotides read TGTGCCAGCAGCCCCCATACCAGTCTGAGTGAAAAACTGTTTTTT. It specifies CASSPHTSLSEKLFF.